A selection of T cell receptor beta chains follows, all from one sample in a study of identical twins. One entry per CDR3 protein, called by TCRdb with MiXCR from the 5' RACE reads. The sample consists of 300,000 or so distinct CDR3 sequences, less than 9.5% of them appearing once. The data were also submitted as part of a second study, on yellow fever vaccine responses in identical twins.

Material: CD8+ T cells sorted from blood. The receptors were gathered from a woman aged 18-29 years in good health. Both conserved end residues are part of each CDR3. D genes are given only for firm matches. Size is omitted from some rows. Given values are once, few, many or a class for expanded clones.

abundance: .
d_gene: TRBD1
v_gene: TRBV6-1
j_gene: TRBJ2-7
CDR3nt: TGTGCCAGCAGGCATAAGGGGACAGGGCGCTACGAGCAGTACTTC
CDR3aa: CASRHKGTGRYEQYF

abundance: many
d_gene: TRBD2
v_gene: TRBV29-1
j_gene: TRBJ2-1
CDR3nt: TGCAGCGCGGGACTAGCGGGCTACAATGAGCAGTTCTTC
CDR3aa: CSAGLAGYNEQFF

abundance: many
d_gene: TRBD2
v_gene: TRBV2
j_gene: TRBJ2-7
CDR3nt: TGTGCCATCTCAGCGGGGTCCGGCTCCTACGAGCAGTACTTC
CDR3aa: CAISAGSGSYEQYF

abundance: many
d_gene: .
v_gene: TRBV5-4
j_gene: TRBJ2-2
CDR3nt: TGTGCCAGCAGCTTGGATGGTAGCGGTGGATTCGGGGAGCTGTTTTTT
CDR3aa: CASSLDGSGGFGELFF

abundance: few
d_gene: TRBD2
v_gene: TRBV9
j_gene: TRBJ2-7
CDR3nt: TGTGCCAGCAGCGCCAACCCAAACGGGGGGGCTGTTCCTTACGAGCAGTACTTC
CDR3aa: CASSANPNGGAVPYEQYF

abundance: many
d_gene: TRBD2
v_gene: TRBV29-1
j_gene: TRBJ2-3
CDR3nt: TGCACCACCCGGGACCCGCTAGCGGGGGGGGGCACAGATACGCAGTATTTT
CDR3aa: CTTRDPLAGGGTDTQYF

abundance: .
d_gene: .
v_gene: TRBV13
j_gene: TRBJ1-2
CDR3nt: TGTGCCAGCAGCTTAGGAGGGTTTGGTGGCTACACCTTC
CDR3aa: CASSLGGFGGYTF

abundance: few
d_gene: .
v_gene: TRBV10-3
j_gene: TRBJ2-3
CDR3nt: TGTGCCATCACTGGACTGCTGTCTGATACGCAGTATTTT
CDR3aa: CAITGLLSDTQYF

abundance: .
d_gene: TRBD2
v_gene: TRBV5-1
j_gene: TRBJ2-3
CDR3nt: TGCGCCAGCAGCCCTTGGACGGCGGGGGGGCATACAGATACGCAGTATTTT
CDR3aa: CASSPWTAGGHTDTQYF

abundance: many
d_gene: .
v_gene: TRBV9
j_gene: TRBJ2-1
CDR3nt: TGTGCCAGCAGCCCTTACCAATACGGCTACAATGAGCAGTTCTTC
CDR3aa: CASSPYQYGYNEQFF

abundance: many
d_gene: .
v_gene: TRBV4-3
j_gene: TRBJ1-3
CDR3nt: TGCGCCAGCAGCCAATCCAGAGTGGGCTCTGGAAACACCATATATTTT
CDR3aa: CASSQSRVGSGNTIYF

abundance: few
d_gene: .
v_gene: TRBV2
j_gene: TRBJ2-5
CDR3nt: TGTGCCAGCAGTGGGCAGTCCTCCAACCAAGAGACCCAGTACTTC
CDR3aa: CASSGQSSNQETQYF

abundance: once
d_gene: .
v_gene: TRBV29-1
j_gene: TRBJ2-1
CDR3nt: TGCAGCGTTGCTTTAGGAACGGGTCTCTACAATGAGCAGTTCTTC
CDR3aa: CSVALGTGLYNEQFF

abundance: .
d_gene: TRBD2
v_gene: TRBV7-8
j_gene: TRBJ2-7
CDR3nt: TGTGCCAGCAGCGGGCGGACTAGTCTTGTCTCCTACGAGCAGTACTTC
CDR3aa: CASSGRTSLVSYEQYF

abundance: .
d_gene: .
v_gene: TRBV6-5
j_gene: TRBJ2-1
CDR3nt: TGTGCCAGCAGTTTCGGGACGCCCAACAATGAGCAGTTCTTC
CDR3aa: CASSFGTPNNEQFF

abundance: many
d_gene: .
v_gene: TRBV12-3/TRBV12-4
j_gene: TRBJ2-3
CDR3nt: TGTGCCAGCAGTGTCCGGGGGGATACGCAGTATTTT
CDR3aa: CASSVRGDTQYF

abundance: .
d_gene: .
v_gene: TRBV12-3/TRBV12-4
j_gene: TRBJ2-1
CDR3nt: TGTGCCAGCAGTTTTGATGGCGGGCGCTACAATGAGCAGTTCTTC
CDR3aa: CASSFDGGRYNEQFF

abundance: many
d_gene: TRBD2
v_gene: TRBV7-2
j_gene: TRBJ2-3
CDR3nt: TGTGCCAGCAGCTTAGGGGGACTAGCGGGAGGGCTGGATACGCAGTATTTT
CDR3aa: CASSLGGLAGGLDTQYF

abundance: few
d_gene: .
v_gene: TRBV4-3
j_gene: TRBJ2-7
CDR3nt: TGCGCCAGCAGCCAGGGGGCGGGGCTCTCCTACGAGCAGTACTTC
CDR3aa: CASSQGAGLSYEQYF

abundance: few
d_gene: .
v_gene: TRBV4-3
j_gene: TRBJ2-7
CDR3nt: TGCGCCAGCAGCCAGAGACTAGCCTACGAGCAGTACTTC
CDR3aa: CASSQRLAYEQYF

abundance: .
d_gene: TRBD1
v_gene: TRBV4-1
j_gene: TRBJ1-5
CDR3nt: TGCGCCAGCAGCCTCCAGACAGGGGGCATCCAGCCCCAGCATTTT
CDR3aa: CASSLQTGGIQPQHF

abundance: .
d_gene: .
v_gene: TRBV23-1
j_gene: TRBJ2-6
CDR3nt: TGCGCCAGCAGTGACAAGGGGGGCTCTGGGGCCAACGTCCTGACTTTC
CDR3aa: CASSDKGGSGANVLTF

abundance: .
d_gene: .
v_gene: TRBV12-3/TRBV12-4
j_gene: TRBJ2-4
CDR3nt: TGTGCCAGCAGTGGAGTAATGGGGGCGGACCAAGCAAGAGCCAAAAACATTCAGTACTTC
CDR3aa: CASSGVMGADQARAKNIQYF

abundance: .
d_gene: .
v_gene: TRBV11-1
j_gene: TRBJ2-2
CDR3nt: TGTGCCAGCAGCTATGACCCCGGGGTGGGATTGAACACCGGGGAGCTGTTTTTT
CDR3aa: CASSYDPGVGLNTGELFF

abundance: few
d_gene: TRBD1
v_gene: TRBV20-1
j_gene: TRBJ2-7
CDR3nt: TGCAGTGCTCGATCCCGGGACAGGCGTACCTACGAGCAGTACTTC
CDR3aa: CSARSRDRRTYEQYF

abundance: many
d_gene: .
v_gene: TRBV7-8
j_gene: TRBJ2-5
CDR3nt: TGTGCCAGCCTACTCAGTCCCCTAACAGTTAGGCACCAAGAGACCCAGTACTTC
CDR3aa: CASLLSPLTVRHQETQYF

abundance: few
d_gene: .
v_gene: TRBV29-1
j_gene: TRBJ2-6
CDR3nt: TGCAGCGTCCCCGCCGGGGCCAACGTCCTGACTTTC
CDR3aa: CSVPAGANVLTF